This TCR beta chain emerged from a study of shared clonotypes between healthy human individuals (dated by TCRdb to the early 2020s). At the level of the whole study: The cohort comprised two women and a few men aged 18 to 49 years. To estimate repertoire size and how much clonotypes are shared between individuals, the study performed deep sequencing of blood TCR repertoires from a few healthy adults. For each donor, CD4 naive and CD4 memory were each run on three plates, CD8 naive on two plates, and CD8 memory on one plate. Per donor, leukapheresis produced somewhere between about 0.94 and 9 billion PBMCs. Libraries were prepared and TCR repertoires were sequenced by different laboratories using diverse techniques, in order to increase sequencing depth and limit assay-specific biases.

Donors were healthy HIV-negative adults with no recently reported acute infections or vaccinations. All donors were Caucasian adults living in Nashville, Tennessee, USA. CD4+ T cells were enriched by magnetic negative selection; naive cells were then positively selected on CD45RA, and the negative fraction formed the memory subset. Blood was collected by leukapheresis, and PBMCs were isolated by Ficoll-Histopaque density gradient centrifugation and then cryopreserved in liquid nitrogen vapor phase. Purity and quantity of every magnetically sorted T cell population were checked by analytical flow cytometry. Each sorted fraction had its genomic DNA isolated and then quantified by UV absorbance on a Nanodrop 2000c. The paper as a whole reports these results and caveats: Incomplete sequencing was indicated by rarefaction of sorted-subset datasets, despite the large sequencing depth. Based on pairwise subsampling, the degree of clonotype sharing among donors was expected to be affected by sequencing depth. Estimated clonotype richness was generally larger for naive than for memory subsets. Higher generation probabilities were observed for clonotypes shared by all four sorted-subset donors than for non-shared clonotypes. When a handful of donors were compared, the shared fraction of clonotypes was around 5% for naive CD4, around 4% for naive CD8, more than 2% for memory CD4, and 0.35% to 0.4% for memory CD8. Sampling was limited to blood, and TCR repertoires in tissue likely differ from TCR repertoires in blood. The genetic and exposure-history diversity represented was limited by the small number of donors.

Using the deep immunoSEQ assay, multiplex PCR amplified TCR CDR3 regions from genomic DNA. Extracted genomic DNA from each cell subset was distributed evenly across all wells of several immunoSEQ 96-well plates, and each plate was treated as a replicate. Each replicate PCR for sorted subsets received approximately 220 ng genomic DNA, equal to about 30,000 T cell genomes. Purified libraries were quantified with a Qubit 3.0 fluorometer, sized on a Bioanalyzer 2100, and re-quantified with the KAPA Library Quantification kit. A separate single-read 150-cycle Illumina NextSeq 550 flow cell was used to sequence each immunoSEQ 96-well plate. In the paper's pipeline: Because the immunoSEQ output held only junctional sequences and lacked quality scores, the filtering could not match the filtering applied to full-length reads. To assign V/J genes and CDR3, sequences were annotated against IMGT germline references using PyIR, a Python wrapper for IgBLAST v1.9. Reads with weak V/J assignments (E-value above 1e-6), missing CDR3, stop codons, out-of-frame junctions, or ambiguous translated residues were removed. A V3J clonotype was defined by an identical inferred V gene, J gene, and CDR3 amino acid sequence. To compute the percentage overlap between repertoires, the number of shared unique clonotypes was divided by the size of the smaller repertoire. Repertoire richness was assessed with RTK rarefaction, the Chao1 estimator, and Recon v2.1 estimates of unobserved clonotypes. OLGA was used to compute generation probabilities for all TCRbeta clonotypes that the gDNA method yielded from a handful of donors. This is the immuneACCESS table as TCRdb keeps it, with only in-frame sequences that have V and J called. A part of the clones is gone; compared with another copy, unresolved V genes explain less than half, and the rest is unexplained. D and trimming were read from the DNA, whereas the V and J calls and clone size are those reported in that table. This sample holds about 2 million clones; 90% to 95% were observed only once. The ten largest clones take up more than 0.1% of the sample.

Taken from cysteine to phenylalanine, the CDR3 has 15 residues. The only DNA kept is the CDR3, 45 bases in frame from the first base. The germline V gene gives CDR1 as SGHDT and CDR2 as YYEEEE. Deletion took 0 bases off V and 2 bases off J, with a span of 11 bases between the germline ends. Concerning this clone: Its antigen remains unidentified. There are no base qualities to consult, and no much larger clone falls within one base.

Sequenced material: naive CD4+ T cells sorted from blood. The sample's cell subset or site label, in plain terms: CD45RA+ positively selected. The origin of this receptor is a man aged 18 to 29 in good health. This sequence uses TRBV5-6 and TRBJ1-1; the D segment could be TRBD1, given 6 matching bases. The CDR3 region: CASSLVGGANTEAFF. The nucleotide sequence is given as TGTGCCAGCAGCTTGGTGGGGGGCGCAAACACTGAAGCTTTCTTT.